These 5 T cell receptor beta chains came from one sample sequenced in a study of identical twins. TCRdb recomputed calls from the 5' RACE reads with MiXCR, one row per CDR3 protein. The sample yields about 520,000 distinct CDR3 sequences, around 20% seen once. These data are also associated with another study on T cells expressing NK-cell markers.

Sequenced: CD4+ T cells sorted from blood. Every receptor here comes from a woman under 30 in good health.

The chain carries TRBV9 and TRBJ2-1, with TRBD2 matching 10 bases. CDR3 length equals 15 residues. V gave up 3 bases and J gave up 7 bases; unmatched junction bases: 7. Per germline, CDR1 SGDLS and CDR2 YYNGEE. For the CDR3, the DNA is TGTGCCAGCAGCGCCAGCGGGGGGGCTGGGAATGAGCAGTTCTTC. This translates into CASSASGGAGNEQFF.

The gene calls are TRBV12-3 or TRBV12-4 and TRBJ2-3; 11 bases are a match to TRBD2. V lost 6 bases and J lost 2; bases outside the gene matches: 7. The CDR3 length is 16 residues. CDR3 in amino acids: CASSFRLAGHTDTQYF. Written as DNA, the CDR3 is TGTGCCAGCAGCTTTAGACTAGCGGGACACACAGATACGCAGTATTTT.

The rearrangement joins TRBV9 to TRBJ2-7; TRBD2 matches at 9 bases. J lost 5 bases, V lost 8 bases, and 11 bases had no gene match. From germline, CDR1 is SGDLS and CDR2 YYNGEE. The CDR3 has 14 residues. CDR3 nucleotides: TGTGCCAGTGGAAAGGGAGCGGGAGGACACGAGCAGTACTTC. Protein product: CASGKGAGGHEQYF.

This chain's CDR3 is CASSLRLAGGPEQYF. The CDR3 nucleotides are TGTGCCAGCAGCTTACGACTAGCGGGAGGGCCCGAGCAGTACTTC. This chain links TRBV7-2 with TRBJ2-7; 14 bases agree with TRBD2. Germline loops: CDR1 SGHTA, CDR2 FQGNSA. V shed 2 bases, J shed 6 bases, and the junction held 3 bases outside the gene matches. This CDR3 is built from 15 residues.

Written as DNA, the CDR3 is TGTGCCAGCAGTTACTCGAGAACAGGGCCTGGCGCTTTCTTT. Translation gives CASSYSRTGPGAFF. The chain combines TRBV6-5 with TRBJ1-1, with a tentative D call TRBD1 (6 bases). The CDR3 is 14 amino acids. The germline CDR1 and CDR2 sequences are MNHEY and SVGAGI. V was cut by 0 bases and J by 11 bases, with 16 bases left in between.